The rows below give T cell receptor beta chains drawn from one sample of a study of cytomegalovirus exposure and HLA in healthy donors. Produced via immunoSEQ multiplex PCR; TCRdb's table is partial and in-frame only. Of 68,000 or so clones listed, about 90% were seen once; the top ten hold approximately 1.2%. The sequenced material came from PBMCs. These receptors were collected from a woman aged 18-29 years in good health and CMV-seronegative. CDR3s include the opening cysteine and the closing phenylalanine or tryptophan. Fields, in order: D gene, V gene, J gene, clone size, CDR3 DNA, CDR3 protein. A D gene is named only where the DNA matches it firmly. The size entry is marked missing in some rows and otherwise reads once, few, many or a size class.

D gene: NA; V gene: TRBV6-5; J gene: TRBJ1-5; clone size: NA; CDR3 DNA: TGTGCCACCCATGGGCAGGGCCGTCAGCCCCAGCATTTT; CDR3 protein: CATHGQGRQPQHF
D gene: TRBD2; V gene: TRBV7-2; J gene: TRBJ2-2; clone size: NA; CDR3 DNA: TGTGCCAGCAGCATAGCGGGGGGGCACACCGGGGAGCTGTTTTTT; CDR3 protein: CASSIAGGHTGELFF
D gene: NA; V gene: TRBV5-4; J gene: TRBJ2-5; clone size: NA; CDR3 DNA: TGTGCCAGCAGCTCCCGGGACACTGGACCGTACCAAGAGACCCAGTACTTC; CDR3 protein: CASSSRDTGPYQETQYF
D gene: NA; V gene: TRBV15; J gene: TRBJ2-3; clone size: NA; CDR3 DNA: TGTGCCACCCTTGAGGGAAACACAGATACGCAGTATTTT; CDR3 protein: CATLEGNTDTQYF
D gene: TRBD2; V gene: TRBV7-9; J gene: TRBJ2-5; clone size: NA; CDR3 DNA: TGTGCCAGCAGCGCAACTAGCGTGGAGACCCAGTACTTC; CDR3 protein: CASSATSVETQYF
D gene: TRBD2; V gene: TRBV28; J gene: TRBJ2-7; clone size: NA; CDR3 DNA: TGTGCCACCGCTAGCGGGAGCTACGAGCAGTACTTC; CDR3 protein: CATASGSYEQYF
D gene: TRBD2; V gene: TRBV6-6; J gene: TRBJ2-1; clone size: NA; CDR3 DNA: TGTGCCAGCAGCCCCCCCACTAGCGGCTCCTACAATGAGCAGTTCTTC; CDR3 protein: CASSPPTSGSYNEQFF
D gene: TRBD1; V gene: TRBV4-2; J gene: TRBJ2-2; clone size: NA; CDR3 DNA: TGTGCCAGCAGCCAACCCCCTGACAGGGGAGATTTCAACGGGGAGCTGTTTTTT; CDR3 protein: CASSQPPDRGDFNGELFF
D gene: TRBD1; V gene: TRBV5-1; J gene: TRBJ2-2; clone size: NA; CDR3 DNA: TGCGCCAGCAGCTTGACAGGGGGCAACACCGGGGAGCTGTTTTTT; CDR3 protein: CASSLTGGNTGELFF
D gene: TRBD1; V gene: TRBV7-9; J gene: TRBJ2-7; clone size: NA; CDR3 DNA: TGTGCCAGCAGTACGACAGGGGCTTTCCTCTACGAGCAGTACTTC; CDR3 protein: CASSTTGAFLYEQYF
D gene: NA; V gene: TRBV19; J gene: TRBJ2-7; clone size: NA; CDR3 DNA: TGTGCCAGTAGTATTCGTGTCGAGGGCTCCTACGAGCAGTACTTC; CDR3 protein: CASSIRVEGSYEQYF
D gene: TRBD2; V gene: TRBV6-1; J gene: TRBJ2-7; clone size: NA; CDR3 DNA: TGTGCCAGCACCGCGACTAGCGGAGGCTCCTACGAGCAGTACTTC; CDR3 protein: CASTATSGGSYEQYF
D gene: NA; V gene: TRBV6-5; J gene: TRBJ1-4; clone size: NA; CDR3 DNA: TGTGCCAGCAGTTACCGGTCTGCCCCTAATGAAAAACTGTTTTTT; CDR3 protein: CASSYRSAPNEKLFF
D gene: NA; V gene: TRBV6-6; J gene: TRBJ2-7; clone size: NA; CDR3 DNA: TGTGCCAGCAGTATGAAACAGGGTGACGTGCAGTACTTC; CDR3 protein: CASSMKQGDVQYF
D gene: NA; V gene: TRBV2; J gene: TRBJ1-2; clone size: NA; CDR3 DNA: TGTGCCAGCAGTGGTGGCCAGGAGGGGGGCTACACCTTC; CDR3 protein: CASSGGQEGGYTF
D gene: NA; V gene: TRBV30; J gene: TRBJ1-3; clone size: NA; CDR3 DNA: TGTGCCTGGAGTCCATTTGGAGGAGACTTTAATTCTGGAAACACCATATATTTT; CDR3 protein: CAWSPFGGDFNSGNTIYF
D gene: NA; V gene: TRBV27; J gene: TRBJ2-7; clone size: NA; CDR3 DNA: TGTGCCAGCAGTTTAGGTCTGTTGCAGGGCGCGGAGCAGTACTTC; CDR3 protein: CASSLGLLQGAEQYF
D gene: NA; V gene: TRBV6-1; J gene: TRBJ2-4; clone size: NA; CDR3 DNA: TGTGCCAGCAGCGAGCAACAGGGAATTATTCAGTACTTC; CDR3 protein: CASSEQQGIIQYF
D gene: TRBD1; V gene: TRBV7-9; J gene: TRBJ2-7; clone size: NA; CDR3 DNA: TGTGCCAGCAGCATTGGGACAGGGTGGTGGTACGAGCAGTACTTC; CDR3 protein: CASSIGTGWWYEQYF
D gene: TRBD1; V gene: TRBV14; J gene: TRBJ1-1; clone size: NA; CDR3 DNA: TGTGCCAGCAGCCAAGGCCTCCGGGACAGGGTTCTGGCTGAAGCTTTCTTT; CDR3 protein: CASSQGLRDRVLAEAFF
D gene: TRBD1; V gene: TRBV19; J gene: TRBJ1-2; clone size: NA; CDR3 DNA: TGTGCCAGTAGTACCGGGACAGGGGGTAGCTATGGCTACACCTTC; CDR3 protein: CASSTGTGGSYGYTF
D gene: TRBD1; V gene: TRBV7-2; J gene: TRBJ2-1; clone size: NA; CDR3 DNA: TGTGCCAGTAAGAACTTGGGGCAGGGGGCATATGAGCAGTTCTTC; CDR3 protein: CASKNLGQGAYEQFF
D gene: NA; V gene: TRBV30; J gene: TRBJ2-7; clone size: NA; CDR3 DNA: TGTGCCTGGAGTGTGCAGGAATCGAGCGAGCAGTACTTC; CDR3 protein: CAWSVQESSEQYF
D gene: TRBD1; V gene: TRBV5-1; J gene: TRBJ1-2; clone size: NA; CDR3 DNA: TGCGCCAGCAGCATACCAGGGACAGGGCCCTATGGCTACACCTTC; CDR3 protein: CASSIPGTGPYGYTF
D gene: TRBD2; V gene: TRBV4-1; J gene: TRBJ2-3; clone size: NA; CDR3 DNA: TGCGCCAGCAGCCAAGGGGGGCGGGGGGAAATCACAGATACGCAGTATTTT; CDR3 protein: CASSQGGRGEITDTQYF
D gene: NA; V gene: TRBV19; J gene: TRBJ1-3; clone size: NA; CDR3 DNA: TGTGCCAGTAGTTGGGAGTCAAGCTCTGGAAACACCATATATTTT; CDR3 protein: CASSWESSSGNTIYF
D gene: NA; V gene: TRBV19; J gene: TRBJ2-2; clone size: NA; CDR3 DNA: TGTGCCAGTAGTATGTACAGGGACACCGGGGAGCTGTTTTTT; CDR3 protein: CASSMYRDTGELFF
D gene: TRBD2; V gene: TRBV5-6; J gene: TRBJ2-3; clone size: NA; CDR3 DNA: TGTGCCAGCAGCGATACTAGCGCCCCTAGCACAGATACGCAGTATTTT; CDR3 protein: CASSDTSAPSTDTQYF
D gene: TRBD2; V gene: TRBV30; J gene: TRBJ2-1; clone size: NA; CDR3 DNA: TGTGCCTGGAGTTCCATAGCGGGAGTCCATGAGCAGTTCTTC; CDR3 protein: CAWSSIAGVHEQFF
D gene: NA; V gene: TRBV6-1; J gene: TRBJ2-3; clone size: NA; CDR3 DNA: TGTGCCAGCACCGGGACTCCGATTGGGAGTACGCAGTATTTT; CDR3 protein: CASTGTPIGSTQYF
D gene: NA; V gene: TRBV5-1; J gene: TRBJ2-7; clone size: NA; CDR3 DNA: TGCGCCAGCAGCTTCTTGGGAGGAACCTACGAGCAGTACTTC; CDR3 protein: CASSFLGGTYEQYF
D gene: NA; V gene: TRBV7-7; J gene: TRBJ2-5; clone size: NA; CDR3 DNA: TGTGCCAGCAGCTTATACGGGTTTGAGACCCAGTACTTC; CDR3 protein: CASSLYGFETQYF
D gene: NA; V gene: TRBV21-1; J gene: TRBJ2-2; clone size: NA; CDR3 DNA: TGTGCCAGCTGGGTAGCGGGAGAGGATACCGGGGAGCTGTTTTTT; CDR3 protein: CASWVAGEDTGELFF
D gene: TRBD2; V gene: TRBV30; J gene: TRBJ2-7; clone size: NA; CDR3 DNA: TGTGCCTTCCAGCGGGGGCCACCCTACGAGCAGTACTTC; CDR3 protein: CAFQRGPPYEQYF
D gene: TRBD2; V gene: TRBV7-9; J gene: TRBJ2-2; clone size: NA; CDR3 DNA: TGTGCCAGCAGCTTTAGGACTAGCGGGAACACCGGGGAGCTGTTTTTT; CDR3 protein: CASSFRTSGNTGELFF
D gene: NA; V gene: TRBV18; J gene: TRBJ2-1; clone size: NA; CDR3 DNA: TGTGCCAGCTCACCACAGCCCGGTAGCTCCTACAATGAGCAGTTCTTC; CDR3 protein: CASSPQPGSSYNEQFF
D gene: TRBD2; V gene: TRBV4-2; J gene: TRBJ2-1; clone size: NA; CDR3 DNA: TGTGCCAGCAGCCCCGGACTAGCGGAACGTAATGAGCAGTTCTTC; CDR3 protein: CASSPGLAERNEQFF
D gene: NA; V gene: TRBV7-9; J gene: TRBJ1-6; clone size: few; CDR3 DNA: TGTGCCAGCAGCTTAGGAGGGGGTAATTCACCCCTCCACTTT; CDR3 protein: CASSLGGGNSPLHF
D gene: NA; V gene: TRBV28; J gene: TRBJ1-2; clone size: once; CDR3 DNA: TGTGCCAGCAGTTCAGAGGGAGTCGGAGGCTACACCTTC; CDR3 protein: CASSSEGVGGYTF
D gene: NA; V gene: TRBV5-1; J gene: TRBJ2-3; clone size: NA; CDR3 DNA: TGCGCCAGCAGCGGATCTACCCCCGGGGATACGCAGTATTTT; CDR3 protein: CASSGSTPGDTQYF
D gene: TRBD2; V gene: TRBV6-1; J gene: TRBJ2-1; clone size: NA; CDR3 DNA: TGTGCCAGCAGTGGGGGACTAGCGGGGGGTTCCTACAATGAGCAGTTCTTC; CDR3 protein: CASSGGLAGGSYNEQFF
D gene: TRBD1; V gene: TRBV19; J gene: TRBJ1-2; clone size: NA; CDR3 DNA: TGTGCCAGTAGTACCCGACAGGGCCGGGACCCTTATGGCTACACCTTC; CDR3 protein: CASSTRQGRDPYGYTF
D gene: TRBD1; V gene: TRBV2; J gene: TRBJ2-3; clone size: NA; CDR3 DNA: TGTGCCAGCAGTGGGGACAGGAGCACAGATACGCAGTATTTT; CDR3 protein: CASSGDRSTDTQYF
D gene: TRBD2; V gene: TRBV30; J gene: TRBJ2-1; clone size: NA; CDR3 DNA: TGTGCCTGGAGTGTAGCTAGCGGGAGGGTTACTATGCAATTCTTC; CDR3 protein: CAWSVASGRVTMQFF
D gene: TRBD1; V gene: TRBV5-1; J gene: TRBJ1-1; clone size: NA; CDR3 DNA: TGCGCCAGCAGCTTGGTTGGGACAGGAGATGAAGCTTTCTTT; CDR3 protein: CASSLVGTGDEAFF
D gene: TRBD2; V gene: TRBV10-2; J gene: TRBJ2-1; clone size: NA; CDR3 DNA: TGCGCCAGCAGTCCCCGACGGGCCGGGACTAGAAGCTACAATGAGCAGTTCTTC; CDR3 protein: CASSPRRAGTRSYNEQFF
D gene: NA; V gene: TRBV28; J gene: TRBJ1-1; clone size: NA; CDR3 DNA: TGTGCCAGCACCTCGCGGGACGGCCTGCGGGCTGAAGCTTTCTTT; CDR3 protein: CASTSRDGLRAEAFF
D gene: TRBD2; V gene: TRBV4-2; J gene: TRBJ2-1; clone size: NA; CDR3 DNA: TGTGCCAGCAGCCAAAGCCGGGTGCGGGGGGGCGATGAGCAGTTCTTC; CDR3 protein: CASSQSRVRGGDEQFF
D gene: TRBD2; V gene: TRBV6-1; J gene: TRBJ2-1; clone size: NA; CDR3 DNA: TGTGCCAGCAGTGCAAGACTAGCGGGGGGTTACAATGAGCAGTTCTTC; CDR3 protein: CASSARLAGGYNEQFF
D gene: TRBD2; V gene: TRBV25-1; J gene: TRBJ2-3; clone size: NA; CDR3 DNA: TGTGCCAGCCTAGCGGGAGGGCCCGATACGCAGTATTTT; CDR3 protein: CASLAGGPDTQYF
D gene: NA; V gene: TRBV27; J gene: TRBJ1-5; clone size: NA; CDR3 DNA: TGTGCCAGCAGTTCCGGGGGGGGACGGAATCAGCCCCAGCATTTT; CDR3 protein: CASSSGGGRNQPQHF
D gene: TRBD2; V gene: TRBV6-1; J gene: TRBJ2-1; clone size: NA; CDR3 DNA: TGTGCCAGCAGAAAGCGGGAGGGCCAAAATGAGCAGTTCTTC; CDR3 protein: CASRKREGQNEQFF